The clone carrying this T cell receptor beta chain was found many times. Time point described: after trial treatment. Indicated treatment: LDRT plus nivolumab, ipilimumab, low-dose cyclophosphamide and aspirin (RACIN trial). Covering alpha and beta chains, TRAV- and TRBV-specific primers were used for the first-strand cDNA. TCR amplification ran roughly 20 PCR cycles using constant-region and V-primer adapter primers. In TCRdb, the reads were re-called with MiXCR into one record per CDR3 protein. Of tens of thousands of distinct CDR3 sequences listed, 20% are singletons. These data are taken from a study of low-dose radiotherapy and immunotherapy resistance in tumors. V shed 6 bases, J shed 4 bases, and the junction held 3 bases outside the gene matches. This CDR3 is 14 amino acids long. From germline, CDR1 is SGHAT and CDR2 FQNNGV.

The clonotype comes from a female donor with ovarian cancer. The material sequenced was PBMCs, taken after low-dose radiotherapy plus immunotherapy. The V and J genes are TRBV11-2 and TRBJ2-6, with 7 bases fitting TRBD1. Here the CDR3 reads CASRRGPGANVLTF. The CDR3, as DNA: TGTGCCAGCAGGAGGGGGCCCGGGGCCAACGTCCTGACTTTC.